This T cell receptor beta chain came from a study of breast tumors, draining lymph nodes, adjacent tissues (TCRdb year 2016). Concerning the study at large: The study compared TCR beta repertoires across tumor, adjacent nontumor tissue and axillary lymph nodes from breast cancer patients. The study aimed to assess the relationships and possible T-cell exchange between tumor, surrounding tissue and draining lymph node repertoires in human breast cancer. Results the study describes overall, beyond this receptor: The conclusion that tumor T cells originate in lymph nodes was framed as consistent with a hypothesis rather than directly demonstrated. The data were judged consistent with most tumor T cells deriving from the lymph node and then expanding within tumor tissue. The similarity between tumor and nontumor tissue repertoires was significantly greater in luminal-like breast cancer than in basal-like breast cancer. Tumor T-cell repertoires showed less diversity than lymph node repertoires and more diversity than nontumor tissue repertoires, and tumor T-cell repertoires showed preferential V and J gene usage.

For CDR1 and CDR2, the germline V gene (reference sequence) lists DFQATT and SNEGSKA. From the cysteine up to the phenylalanine, the CDR3 has a length of 13 residues. CDR3 DNA only is kept here, 39 bases in frame from base 1. This clonotype showed up just once. The specificity of this receptor is unknown. An end of the junction does not agree with germline; a read error may underlie this. The axillary draining lymph nodes of breast cancer patients were the source of the lymph node samples. Sequencing was performed on an Illumina HiSeq 2000. Multiplex PCR amplification was used to build the TCR beta chain libraries. The amplified TCR beta chain products were analyzed by high-throughput sequencing. TCRdb itself trimmed the public reads at Q25 with fastp, ran MiXCR and retained productive beta chains. Each entry is one CDR3 protein sequence, shown with its most common DNA and genes. The sample data list under 300,000 distinct CDR3 sequences, and under 40% of these were observed just once. The ten largest clones add up to approximately 3.6% of the sample.

The chain is encoded by TRBV20-1 joined to TRBJ2-7, with a weak D call of TRBD2 (5 bases match). The specimen sequenced was axillary lymph node tissue. This clonotype was obtained from a female donor with breast cancer. Some clones in this sample may be carry-over from other donors' samples. The CDR3 protein sequence reads: CSAGAGRGYGQYF. The nucleotides are TGCAGTGCTGGTGCGGGCCGCGGCTACGGGCAGTACTTC.